Included here is one T cell receptor beta chain sequence, with context. The sample is drawn from a study of blood T cell repertoires in COVID-19. Germline trimming cut 6 bases from V and 10 bases from J; bases unmatched to any gene: 3. CDR1 SNHLY and CDR2 FYNNEI come from the germline V gene. The CDR3 is 12 amino acids. Original analysis: Quantification of nucleated cells was approximated via reference gene primer amplification. Assay: immunoSEQ multiplex PCR; the TCRdb copy retains only in-frame clones and omits some. V, J and clone size were drawn from that table, and D and trimming were deduced from the DNA. The table lists tens of thousands of clones, approximately 70% of them singletons.

The sequencing sample was made of peripheral blood. The TCR sequence derives from a man aged 80 or over with acute or convalescent COVID-19. The chain joins TRBV2 to TRBJ1-6, with 7 bases identical to TRBD1. The CDR3 here is CASSYRGSPLHF. The DNA of the CDR3 is TGTGCCAGCAGCTACAGGGGATCACCCCTCCACTTT.